The text below deals with one T cell receptor beta chain. Its matching antigen is unknown. This sample is drawn from a study of graft-versus-host responses after intestinal transplantation. Notes on the study in general: Investigators detected GvH clones in recipient marrow, with some emerging earlier in ileum or blood.

The protocol was immunoSEQ multiplex PCR, while the TCRdb copy is restricted to in-frame clones and leaves out a portion. Among fewer than 95,000 clones listed, 90% to 95% were seen once. This CDR3 is 11 amino acids long. The ends were cut back, 10 bases at V and 3 bases at J, with 10 bases in the middle. The V gene's germline CDR1 is SGHTA and CDR2 FQGNSA. This receptor was identified in a human donor who received an intestinal transplant. The sample was unstimulated CD8+ T cells sorted from spleen or lymph node cells, taken before intestinal transplant. This chain links TRBV7-2 with TRBJ2-7; no firm D call. CDR3 nucleotides: TGTGCCACCAGAAATAACTACGAGCAGTACTTC. It translates to CATRNNYEQYF.